This T cell receptor (beta chain) was captured by sequencing in a study of identical twins (dated by TCRdb to 2015 to 2016). With respect to the entire study: To test whether fetal clonotypes persist, the study used deep sequencing on TCR alpha and beta repertoires from monozygotic twins, unrelated adults of various ages, and cord blood. Replicate twin experiments were performed at different times using different library preparation protocols to rule out contamination.

This clonotype has only a few counts. The specificity of this receptor is unknown. No per-base quality is available; no much larger clone lies one base away. Libraries were built with 5' RACE. Sequencing relied on an Illumina HiSeq 2000. Template switching added a universal primer binding site, and the final cDNA carried a unique molecular identifier that allowed TCR cDNA molecules to be counted accurately. Specific primers in the conserved constant-segment region were used to synthesize first-strand cDNA for TCR alpha and beta chains. Each cDNA library was double barcoded, with a SMART-Mk sample barcode plus Illumina barcodes, to control for contamination. TruSeq adapter sequences and Illumina sample barcodes were added in two successive PCR steps. TCR alpha and beta cDNA libraries were sequenced on the Illumina HiSeq platform with custom primers. Per the source publication's procedure: Raw reads were processed with MiGEC to extract unique molecular identifiers, and MiXCR was used to determine CDR3 positions. Recombination models were inferred per individual with the repgenHMM and IGoR tools using an EM algorithm. Shared clonotypes were analyzed with the tcR package in R, and sharing was normalized by the product of cloneset sizes. To study raw recombination without the effects of thymic and clonal selection, out-of-frame nonproductive sequences were analyzed. TCRdb handled the public reads itself, with Q25 trimming in fastp and clone calling in MiXCR, and kept productive beta chains. Rows merge per CDR3 protein into single entries with the most common DNA and genes. It is TCRdb's table, rather than the study itself, that gives the V and J calls and clone size. Counted in this sample were around 960,000 distinct CDR3 sequences; around an eighth of them appeared once. The ten largest clonotypes hold about 1.6% of the sample.

General conclusions and limits of the study: Zero-insertion analyses could be partly confounded by invariant T cells such as MAIT and iNKT, although diverse VJ usage argued against such confounding for most clonotypes. Fewer insertions were carried by abundant cord blood beta clonotypes; a weaker similar trend was observed in young adult naive repertoires, while no such trend was observed in memory repertoires. Because the same donors could not be followed over many years, conclusions were based on cross-sectional statistical analysis. Recombination models systematically underestimated out-of-frame TCR alpha sharing in monozygotic twins but agreed with sharing between unrelated individuals. Excess twin sharing in beta out-of-frame sequences was weaker because fewer shared sequences lowered the signal-to-noise ratio. Compared with coincidental sharing between unrelated individuals, an excess of low generation-probability sequences was observed among out-of-frame TCR alpha sequences shared between twins.

All donors were healthy Caucasians. The twin cohort consisted of three pairs of female monozygotic twins, all aged roughly 18 to 30 years. Peripheral blood mononuclear cells were the source from which RNA for the TCR libraries was isolated. CDR1 and CDR2, looked up from the germline V gene (reference sequence), are DFQATT and SNEGSKA. V sheds 7 bases and J sheds 4 bases, leaving 8 bases between their ends. From cysteine to phenylalanine, the CDR3 is 11 amino acids long. Only the CDR3 portion is preserved as DNA: 33 bases, with reading frame beginning at the first base. This sample was shared with a second study, whose subject was yellow fever vaccine responses in identical twins. In that second paper, the authors write: The T cell response to vaccination in identical twins was reported by the authors to appear partly convergent and partly personalized. Focusing on identical twins, the study followed the T cell clones that responded to the vaccine, and did so with precision.

The clonotype was recovered from a woman under 30 in good health. The rearranged segments are TRBV20-1 and TRBJ2-1; the D gene is not confidently resolved. Sequencing was carried out using PBMCs. The nucleotide sequence is given as TGCAGTGAAAAGTATTACAATGAGCAGTTCTTC. It specifies CSEKYYNEQFF.